The T cell receptor beta chain under discussion was sequenced for a study of T cell responses to AZD1222 COVID-19 vaccine. V lost 0 bases and J 3 bases, leaving 11 bases between the germline ends. The germline CDR1 and CDR2 sequences are LGHNA and YSLEER. The length of the CDR3 is 15 residues. The protocol was immunoSEQ multiplex PCR, while the TCRdb copy is restricted to in-frame clones and leaves out a portion. The sample includes about 130,000 clones, more than 85% of them seen just once. The sample consisted of peripheral blood, taken on day 0 of AZD1222 vaccination. The receptor's source is an adult in good health. The V gene is TRBV4-3, the J gene TRBJ1-1, with D possibly being TRBD1 (5 bases). The CDR3 nucleotides are TGCGCCAGCAGCCAAGAGGGGCTGGGGGACACTGAAGCTTTCTTT. Its translation: CASSQEGLGDTEAFF.